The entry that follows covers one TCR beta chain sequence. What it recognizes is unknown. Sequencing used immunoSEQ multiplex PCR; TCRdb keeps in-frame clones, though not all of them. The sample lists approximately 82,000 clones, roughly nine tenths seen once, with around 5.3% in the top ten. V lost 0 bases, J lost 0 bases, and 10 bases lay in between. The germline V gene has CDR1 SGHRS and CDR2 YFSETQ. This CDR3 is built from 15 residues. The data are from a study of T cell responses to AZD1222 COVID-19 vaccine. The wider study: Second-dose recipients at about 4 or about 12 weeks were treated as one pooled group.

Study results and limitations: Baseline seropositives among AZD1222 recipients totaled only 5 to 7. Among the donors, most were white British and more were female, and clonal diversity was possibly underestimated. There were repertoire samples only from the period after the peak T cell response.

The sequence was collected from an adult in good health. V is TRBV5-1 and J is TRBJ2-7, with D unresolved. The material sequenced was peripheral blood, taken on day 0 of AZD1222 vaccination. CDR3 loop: CASSLVAGSSYEQYF. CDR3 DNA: TGCGCCAGCAGCTTGGTAGCTGGGTCCTCCTACGAGCAGTACTTC.